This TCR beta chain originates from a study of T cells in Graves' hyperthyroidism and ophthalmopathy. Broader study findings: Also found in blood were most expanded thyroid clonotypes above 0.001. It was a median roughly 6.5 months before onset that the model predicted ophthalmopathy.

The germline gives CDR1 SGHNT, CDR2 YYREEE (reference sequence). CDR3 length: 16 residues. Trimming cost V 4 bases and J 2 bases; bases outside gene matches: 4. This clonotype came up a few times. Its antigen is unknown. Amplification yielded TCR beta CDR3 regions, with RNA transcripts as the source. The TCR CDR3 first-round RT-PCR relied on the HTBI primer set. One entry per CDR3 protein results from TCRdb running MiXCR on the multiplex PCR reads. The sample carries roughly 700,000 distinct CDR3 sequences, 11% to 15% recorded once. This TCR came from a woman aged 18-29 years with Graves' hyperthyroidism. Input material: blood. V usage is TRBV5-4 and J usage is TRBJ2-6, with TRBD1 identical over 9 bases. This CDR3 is CASSPRQGAGANVLTF. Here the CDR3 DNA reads TGTGCCAGCAGCCCCCGACAGGGGGCTGGGGCCAACGTCCTGACTTTC.